The present TCR beta chain was sequenced within a study of breast tumors, draining lymph nodes, adjacent tissues. Study results and caveats: Most tumor T cells seemingly derive from lymph node, then expand in tumor.

TCRdb re-called the multiplex PCR reads through MiXCR, storing one row per CDR3 protein. The profile shows around 130,000 distinct CDR3 sequences, about 20% of them singletons. V dropped 4 bases and J dropped 2 bases, with 10 bases sitting between them. The CDR3 totals 14 residues. The V gene's germline CDR1 is LNHDA and CDR2 SQIVND (reference sequence). Samples came from axillary lymph nodes draining the breast cancer. This clonotype was seen ten or more times. Its specificity is unknown. The sequenced material came from axillary lymph node tissue. The source is a female donor with breast cancer. Some clones in this sample may be carry-over from other donors' samples. The genes are TRBV19 and TRBJ2-3, with D possibly being TRBD2 (5 bases). CDR3 sequence: CASSSGRTTDTQYF. DNA for the CDR3: TGTGCCAGTAGTAGCGGGCGAACCACAGATACGCAGTATTTT. Supplemented by reference TRBV19 and TRBJ2-3, the full variable domain reads DGGITQSPKYLFRKEGQNVTLSCEQNLNHDAMYWYRQDPGQGLRLIYYSQIVNDFQKGDIAEGYSVSREKKESFPLTVTSAQKNPTAFYLCASSSGRTTDTQYFGPGTRLTVL.